Each of the 18 T cell receptor beta chains below was sequenced from the same sample in a study of T cell repertoires in cytomegalovirus infection. Which antigens these TCRs recognize remains unknown. TCRdb analysed the reads with MiXCR anew, one entry per CDR3 protein. The profile covers roughly 220,000 distinct CDR3 sequences, with less than 50% appearing a single time and 59% taken by the ten largest. Sequenced material: CD8+ T cells from cultured PBMCs, taken from culture after CMV antigen stimulation. The receptors derive from a human donor in good health (CMV status not recorded). Some clones in this sample may be carry-over from other donors' samples.

This clonotype was detected only a few times. The J gene is TRBJ2-2, the V gene TRBV24-1; D is possibly TRBD1 (5 bases). Germline CDR1 reads KGHDR; CDR2 reads SFDVKD. The CDR3 has 15 amino acids. Trimming took 3 bases from V and 1 from J, leaving 8 bases between them. The CDR3 DNA is TGTGCCACCAGTGATCAAGGACAGAACACCGGGGAGCTGTTTTTT. Its protein is CATSDQGQNTGELFF.

As regards this clonotype: Its ends do not fully match the called genes, so a read error is possible. The CDR3: CASSPGQGARIEQCF. The DNA for the CDR3 is TGCGCCAGCAGCCCAGGACAGGGGGCACGGATTGAGCAGTGCTTC. The chain uses TRBV5-1 and TRBJ2-1; 11 nucleotides align to TRBD1. The germline V gene encodes CDR1 SGHRS and CDR2 YFSETQ. CDR3 length equals 15 residues.

This chain uses TRBV3-1 with TRBJ2-2, with D perhaps TRBD2 (6 bases). V gave up 0 bases and J gave up 0 bases, with 14 bases separating them. Germline CDR1 and CDR2: LGHDT and YNNKEL (reference sequence). The CDR3 loop spans 18 amino acids. The DNA for the CDR3 is TGTGCCAGCAGCCAAGACCTAGTTGGGGGGTCGAACACCGGGGAGCTGTTTTTT. Translating it yields CASSQDLVGGSNTGELFF.

This clonotype has ten or more counts. The CDR3 loop reads CASSEGAIYNEQFF. CDR3 bases: TGTGCCAGCAGCGAGGGGGCGATTTACAATGAGCAGTTCTTC. This chain links TRBV7-6 with TRBJ2-1; 7 bases agree with TRBD1. The CDR3 consists of 14 residues. The J segment lost 4 bases and the V segment lost 5 bases, leaving 5 bases of the junction unmatched. Germline values: CDR1 SGHVS, CDR2 FNYEAQ.

The gene calls are TRBV27 and TRBJ2-2; 8 bases are shared with TRBD2. Germline lookup yields CDR1 MNHEY and CDR2 SMNVEV (reference sequence). This CDR3 contains 16 residues. Trimming removed 5 bases from V and 2 bases from J; junction bases left unmatched: 7. CDR3 nucleotides: TGTGCCAGCAGTCCACATAGCGGGACAAACACCGGGGAGCTGTTTTTT. It translates to CASSPHSGTNTGELFF.

The V gene is TRBV7-4, the J gene TRBJ1-3; D is undetermined. Trimming shortened V by 8 bases and J by 9 bases, and 11 bases separated the two germline ends. The CDR3 contains 11 residues. CDR1 and CDR2 (germline): SGHVT, SQSDAQ. This chain's CDR3 is CASLEIGTIYF. For the CDR3, the DNA is TGTGCCAGCCTTGAAATAGGCACCATATATTTT.

A note on this clonotype: The DNA is left out, because the CDR3 cannot be placed on it with certainty; the CDR3 is given as TCRdb lists it. The chain combines TRBV27 with TRBJ2-5; the tabulated D call, TRBD1, remains unverified against the DNA. Inclusive of both ends, the CDR3 amounts to 14 amino acids. CDR1 is MNHEY, CDR2 SMNVEV, per germline (reference sequence). CDR3 loop: CASSFFGQQETQYF.

The chain links TRBV7-6 to TRBJ2-7; 8 nucleotides match TRBD2. Unmatched junction bases numbered 12, after V lost 4 bases and J lost 7 bases. The CDR3 has 15 residues. The germline V gene has CDR1 SGHVS and CDR2 FNYEAQ. The DNA of the CDR3 is TGTGCCAGCAGCTCCTCCGGGACACGGGAGGGGGAGCAGTACTTC. This sequence encodes CASSSSGTREGEQYF.

Concerning this clonotype: The junction departs from germline at one end; a sequencing error may be responsible. This chain connects TRBV7-6 to TRBJ2-7; 7 bases are a match to TRBD2. The CDR3 loop spans 14 amino acids. The V gene's germline CDR1 is SGHVS and CDR2 FNYEAQ. CDR3 amino acids: CVSSLSGNSYEQYF. DNA for the CDR3: TGTGTCAGCAGCTTAAGCGGGAACTCCTACGAGCAGTACTTC. Based on the CDR3 plus reference TRBV7-6 and TRBJ2-7, the full variable domain is GAGVSQSPRYKVTKRGQDVALRCDPISGHVSLYWYRQALGQGPEFLTYFNYEAQQDKSGLPNDRFSAERPEGSISTLTIQRTEQRDSAMYRCVSSLSGNSYEQYFGPGTRLTVT.

This chain uses TRBV7-9 with TRBJ2-1; 8 bases line up with TRBD1. Germline CDR1 and CDR2: SEHNR and FQNEAQ (reference sequence). V shed 6 bases, J shed 6 bases, and the junction held 7 bases outside the gene matches. The CDR3 length is 14 residues. CDR3 loop: CASRGGRGLNEQFF. The DNA for the CDR3 is TGTGCCAGCAGGGGAGGCAGGGGGCTCAATGAGCAGTTCTTC.

This sequence joins TRBV7-9 and TRBJ2-3; D remains ambiguous. Germline V gives CDR1 SEHNR, CDR2 FQNEAQ (reference sequence). The CDR3 totals 14 residues. V lost 1 base and J 2 bases, leaving 7 bases between the germline ends. The CDR3 loop is CASSLDSSTDTQYF. The CDR3 region has the DNA TGTGCCAGCAGCTTAGACTCCTCCACAGATACGCAGTATTTT.

The gene calls are TRBV2 and TRBJ2-1; D is ambiguous. The CDR3 contains 13 residues. Germline V gene sequence: CDR1 SNHLY, CDR2 FYNNEI. Trimming shortened V by 10 bases and J by 2 bases, and 12 bases separated the two germline ends. CDR3 region: CAIAGTAYNEQFF. The CDR3 nucleotides read TGTGCCATAGCAGGAACAGCCTACAATGAGCAGTTCTTC.

The chain uses TRBV4-1 and TRBJ2-7; tentatively, D is TRBD2 (6 bases). The CDR3 is made up of 16 amino acids. V dropped 1 base and J dropped 1 base, with 14 bases sitting between them. Germline CDR1 MGHRA, CDR2 YSYEKL. In DNA, the CDR3 is TGCGCCAGCAGCCAAGTGACGGGAGTGAAGTCCTACGAGCAGTACTTC. Translated, it gives CASSQVTGVKSYEQYF.

This clonotype was counted a few times. The chain has TRBV6-6 and TRBJ1-1; D gene uncertain. The CDR3 covers 13 residues. Germline lookup yields CDR1 MNHNY and CDR2 SVGAGI (reference sequence). V was cut by 0 bases and J by 2 bases, with 4 bases left in between. The CDR3 DNA reads as TGTGCCAGCAGTTACTCCCTTAACACTGAAGCTTTCTTT. The encoded protein is CASSYSLNTEAFF.

The table lists this clonotype with a few counts. This chain links TRBV28 with TRBJ2-3, with 12 bases matching TRBD1. This CDR3 has 19 amino acids. Germline CDR1 reads MDHEN; CDR2 reads SYDVKM. The V segment lost 3 bases and the J segment 0 bases; nucleotides outside the gene matches: 10. The CDR3 loop is CASSFPGQGAGGSTDTQYF. CDR3 bases: TGTGCCAGCAGTTTCCCGGGACAGGGGGCTGGGGGTAGCACAGATACGCAGTATTTT. Variable domain in full (rest from reference TRBV28 and TRBJ2-3): DVKVTQSSRYLVKRTGEKVFLECVQDMDHENMFWYRQDPGLGLRLIYFSYDVKMKEKGDIPEGYSVSREKKERFSLILESASTNQTSMYLCASSFPGQGAGGSTDTQYFGPGTRLTVL.

The CDR3 sequence is CASSTDRGVYNEQFF. In nucleotides, the CDR3 is TGCGCCAGCAGCACGGACAGGGGAGTTTACAATGAGCAGTTCTTC. The chain is built from TRBV5-1 and TRBJ2-1; TRBD1 matches 9 bases. In germline, CDR1 is SGHRS, CDR2 YFSETQ. CDR3 length: 15 residues. The junction had 6 bases not matched to a gene; V was cut back by 4 bases and J by 4 bases.

This clonotype was seen a few times. In DNA, the CDR3 is TGTGCCAGCAGCTCCTCGGGGGCGCGGACTGAAGCTTTCTTT. Its translation: CASSSSGARTEAFF. V and J are TRBV7-6 and TRBJ1-1; maybe TRBD1 (6 bases). V was cut by 4 bases and J by 5 bases, with 14 bases left in between. This CDR3 spans 14 amino acids. Germline V lookup: CDR1 SGHVS, CDR2 FNYEAQ.

The CDR3, as DNA: TGTGCCAGCAGTTACTCGAATTCAGCTAGCGGGGTCCAAGAGACCCAGTACTTC. Amino acid sequence: CASSYSNSASGVQETQYF. V is TRBV6-5 and J is TRBJ2-5; 9 bases fit TRBD2. Trimming took 0 bases from V and 1 from J; bases not matched to a gene: 9. CDR1 and CDR2 from the germline V gene are MNHEY and SVGAGI. CDR3 size: 18 residues.